This TCR beta chain emerged from a study of graft-versus-host responses after intestinal transplantation. Study details: As for transplant type, recipients had multivisceral, liver-intestinal, or isolated intestinal grafts.

Germline V lookup: CDR1 MRHNA, CDR2 SNTAGT. The CDR3 consists of 15 residues. The V and J ends lost 6 bases and 0 bases respectively, with 12 bases between them. Clones were sequenced by immunoSEQ multiplex PCR, and TCRdb holds only the in-frame ones, with some missing. This table holds tens of thousands of clones, approximately 96% found once. With respect to this clone: Its target is not known.

The rearrangement links TRBV6-4 to TRBJ2-1; possible D gene TRBD1, 5 bases. The sample in question was unstimulated CD8+ T cells sorted from spleen or lymph node cells, obtained before intestinal transplant. The TCR sequence derives from a human donor who received an intestinal transplant. Written as DNA, the CDR3 is TGTGCCAGCAGCCCCAGGGCCCTCTCCTACAATGAGCAGTTCTTC. This gives the protein CASSPRALSYNEQFF.